This T cell receptor beta chain was profiled in a study of T cells in localized non-small cell lung cancer. Broader study findings: The tumor had only one region sequenced, so heterogeneity remains possible.

Generated by immunoSEQ multiplex PCR, the TCRdb table keeps only in-frame clones and is missing some. This sample has 35,000 to 50,000 clones, with 91% found just once. The junction had 11 bases not matched to a gene; V was cut back by 4 bases and J by 5 bases. CDR3 length: 15 amino acids. From germline, CDR1 is SGDLS and CDR2 YYNGEE. For this clone: The antigen is unknown.

The starting material was PBMCs, obtained before any cancer treatment. This TCR derives from a woman between 35 and 70 years old with stage II lung adenocarcinoma. This sequence joins TRBV9 and TRBJ2-7; 8 nucleotides agree with TRBD1. CDR3 sequence reads: CASSPSGQGIDEQYF. The DNA for the CDR3 is TGTGCCAGCAGCCCCTCAGGACAGGGTATTGACGAGCAGTACTTC.